Listed here are 24 T cell receptor beta chains from one sample, sequenced in a study of cytomegalovirus exposure and HLA in healthy donors. 60 Vbeta and 13 Jbeta primers were used in PCR. Measured with immunoSEQ multiplex PCR; TCRdb has only the in-frame clones, and not every one. The table includes tens of thousands of clones, around 70% detected once. Source material: PBMCs. Receptors were obtained from a man aged 40-50 years in good health and CMV-seropositive.

This clone was observed a few times. CDR3 loop: CASSLAGDRGYEQYF. Here the CDR3 DNA reads TGCGCCAGCAGCCTCGCCGGGGACAGGGGTTACGAGCAGTACTTC. V and J are TRBV5-1 and TRBJ2-7; 10 bases match TRBD1. After removal of 4 bases from V and 4 bases from J, the junction contained 8 bases not matched to a gene. The CDR3 runs 15 residues. Germline assignment: CDR1 SGHRS and CDR2 YFSETQ.

This chain connects TRBV19 to TRBJ2-7; a weak D match, TRBD2 (6 bases). The CDR3 contains 14 residues. Deletions cut 6 bases from V and 2 bases from J, with 14 bases between. CDR1 is LNHDA, CDR2 SQIVND, per germline (reference sequence). DNA for the CDR3: TGTGCCAGTAGCTCGACGGGGGTCCCCTACGAGCAGTACTTC. It yields the protein CASSSTGVPYEQYF.

This clone was counted a few times. The V and J genes are TRBV6-5 and TRBJ2-1; a possible D gene is TRBD2 (6 bases). CDR1 and CDR2 from the germline V gene are MNHEY and SVGAGI. The CDR3 has 15 amino acids. V was trimmed by 5 bases and J by 7 bases, leaving 18 bases between them. The CDR3 nucleotides read TGTGCCAGCAGTCCCTTCGGGGGTAGAACTAATGAGCAGTTCTTC. Translating it yields CASSPFGGRTNEQFF.

V is TRBV7-6 and J is TRBJ1-2, with D possibly TRBD1 on 6 matching bases. V gave up 1 base and J gave up 4 bases, with 10 bases separating them. Germline V lookup: CDR1 SGHVS, CDR2 FNYEAQ. The CDR3 spans 14 residues. CDR3 region: CASSLDTGSYGYTF. For the CDR3, the DNA is TGTGCCAGCAGCTTAGACACAGGGTCCTATGGCTACACCTTC.

The table lists this clone with a count of one. The sample holds other DNA sequences that translate to the same CDR3. The rearrangement links TRBV4-3 to TRBJ1-2; 8 bases are a match to TRBD1. Trimming at V came to 1 base and at J to 3 bases, leaving 4 bases not matched to a gene. Germline V gives CDR1 LGHNA, CDR2 YSLEER. This CDR3 region has 15 residues. Here the CDR3 DNA reads TGCGCCAGCAGCCAAGCGGGGACAGGAGACTATGGCTACACCTTC. Its protein product is CASSQAGTGDYGYTF.

The chain links TRBV10-3 to TRBJ1-5; a weak D match, TRBD1 (6 bases). Germline assignment: CDR1 ENHRY and CDR2 SYGVKD. With 5 bases removed from V and 0 bases from J, the gap between germline ends came to 20 bases. This CDR3 has 18 amino acids. CDR3 sequence: CAISPGTQKLSSNQPQHF. CDR3 sequence (DNA): TGTGCCATCAGTCCCGGGACACAAAAACTTAGTAGCAATCAGCCCCAGCATTTT.

J is TRBJ2-1 and V is TRBV4-1; D possibly corresponds to TRBD2 (7 bases). This CDR3 has 17 amino acids. V was clipped by 0 bases and J by 6 bases, with 18 bases between them. Germline V lookup: CDR1 MGHRA, CDR2 YSYEKL. CDR3 in amino acids: CASSQEHGGPGFNEQFF. As DNA, the CDR3 is TGCGCCAGCAGCCAAGAACACGGGGGGCCCGGGTTCAATGAGCAGTTCTTC.

This sequence joins TRBV25-1 and TRBJ2-3; D is possibly TRBD1 (8 bases). Germline CDR1 MGHDK, CDR2 SYGVNS. The CDR3 sequence is 18 residues long. Trimming cost V 4 bases and J 2 bases, with 22 bases left between them. The CDR3 spells CASSGQNRGGIATDTQYF. CDR3 sequence (DNA): TGTGCCAGCAGTGGGCAGAACAGGGGGGGGATAGCCACAGATACGCAGTATTTT.

The rearrangement joins TRBV6-7 to TRBJ1-6; D is undetermined. TRBV6-7 is filed as an ORF, its function uncertain. The V and J ends lost 6 bases and 11 bases respectively, with 11 bases between them. This CDR3 contains 12 residues. The CDR3 sequence: CASSDRTPPLHF. CDR3 in DNA: TGTGCCAGCAGCGATCGGACTCCACCCCTCCACTTT.

This clone has just one count. The V gene is TRBV19, the J gene TRBJ2-2, with 8 nucleotides matching TRBD1. Germline V gene data show CDR1 as LNHDA and CDR2 as SQIVND (reference sequence). The length of the CDR3 is 15 residues. V lost 5 bases to trimming and J lost 5 bases; unmatched junction nucleotides: 7. Written as DNA, the CDR3 is TGTGCCAGTAGTCTTTGGACAGGGAGGACCGGGGAGCTGTTTTTT. Its protein product is CASSLWTGRTGELFF.

The rearrangement links TRBV6-6 to TRBJ1-4; 7 bases align to TRBD1. In germline, CDR1 is MNHNY, CDR2 SVGAGI (reference sequence). The J segment lost 2 bases and the V segment lost 5 bases, leaving 5 bases of the junction unmatched. The CDR3 loop spans 15 amino acids. The CDR3 sequence: CASSMPQGTNEKLFF. DNA of the CDR3: TGTGCCAGCAGTATGCCACAGGGGACTAATGAAAAACTGTTTTTT.

The chain links TRBV7-6 to TRBJ2-3, with D perhaps matching TRBD1 (6 bases). The CDR3 covers 14 residues. Trimming took off 5 bases at V and 2 bases at J, with 11 bases between the two ends. Germline V gene data show CDR1 as SGHVS and CDR2 as FNYEAQ. This chain's CDR3 is CASSPRTDTDTQYF. The CDR3 DNA reads as TGTGCCAGCAGCCCAAGGACAGACACAGATACGCAGTATTTT.

The chain recombines TRBV30 with TRBJ1-4; D remains unclear. V was shortened by 2 bases and J by 0 bases, with 19 bases between the two germline ends. The CDR3 is 18 residues long. Germline V gene sequence: CDR1 GTSNPN, CDR2 SVGIG (reference sequence). The CDR3 region is CAWSSDYTGNPTNEKLFF. The DNA for the CDR3 is TGTGCCTGGAGTAGTGACTACACCGGAAACCCAACTAATGAAAAACTGTTTTTT.

This clone has just a few counts. The V call is TRBV5-1, the J call TRBJ1-1; D may be TRBD1 (5 bases). CDR1 is SGHRS and CDR2 is YFSETQ in the germline V gene. CDR3 size: 16 residues. V was cut by 1 base and J by 0 bases, with 13 bases left in between. CDR3: CASSLSEGRMNTEAFF. The CDR3 DNA follows: TGCGCCAGCAGCTTGTCGGAGGGGAGGATGAACACTGAAGCTTTCTTT.

The J gene is TRBJ1-1, the V gene TRBV6-5, with a weak D call TRBD1 (5 bases). This CDR3 is 15 amino acids long. Germline V CDR1 and CDR2: MNHEY, SVGAGI. V dropped 2 bases and J dropped 5 bases, with 15 bases sitting between them. CDR3 loop: CASSYGNPGRTEAFF. Written as DNA, the CDR3 is TGTGCCAGCAGTTACGGTAACCCAGGGAGGACTGAAGCTTTCTTT.

This chain joins TRBV11-3 and TRBJ1-1; tentatively, D is TRBD1 (5 bases). Germline-derived CDR1 and CDR2 are SGHNT and YENEEA. CDR3 length equals 14 residues. V was clipped by 5 bases and J by 1 base, with 11 bases between them. The CDR3 spells CASSPQGGNTEAFF. CDR3 sequence (DNA): TGTGCCAGCAGCCCCCAGGGCGGGAACACTGAAGCTTTCTTT.

The table lists this clone with a count of one. J is TRBJ2-7 and V is TRBV7-2, with 8 bases fitting TRBD2. Per germline, CDR1 SGHTA and CDR2 FQGNSA. J lost 3 bases, V lost 4 bases, and 2 bases had no gene match. This CDR3 has 13 residues. The CDR3 here is CASSSGGGYEQYF. CDR3 DNA: TGTGCCAGCAGCTCGGGAGGGGGCTACGAGCAGTACTTC.

The V call is TRBV4-1, the J call TRBJ1-2; D perhaps matches TRBD1 (5 bases). Trimming removed 0 bases at V and 6 bases at J, with 14 bases between. Germline values: CDR1 MGHRA, CDR2 YSYEKL. The CDR3 totals 15 residues. The CDR3, as DNA: TGCGCCAGCAGCCAAGAGCGCGGGGGTTTTAATGGCTACACCTTC. It specifies CASSQERGGFNGYTF.

The CDR3, as DNA: TGCGCCAGCAGCCAAGGTATTGAGCAGCCCCAGCATTTT. This gives the protein CASSQGIEQPQHF. The chain combines TRBV4-3 with TRBJ1-5; D is undetermined. This CDR3 is built from 13 residues. CDR1 is LGHNA, CDR2 YSLEER, per germline. V was cut by 1 base and J by 7 bases, with 8 bases left in between.

V and J are TRBV9 and TRBJ2-3; 12 bases are a match to TRBD2. Unmatched junction bases numbered 7, after V lost 0 bases and J lost 8 bases. The germline CDR1 and CDR2 sequences are SGDLS and YYNGEE. The CDR3 totals 16 residues. The CDR3 DNA follows: TGTGCCAGCAGCGTAGTGGCTAGCGGGGGGGCAGGTACGCAGTATTTT. Its translation: CASSVVASGGAGTQYF.

As concerns this clone: One end of the junction fails to match germline, which may point to a read error. The chain is built from TRBV7-2 and TRBJ2-3, with 7 positions matching TRBD2. The CDR3 totals 16 residues. Germline loops: CDR1 SGHTA, CDR2 FQGNSA. The CDR3 sequence is CASSPGTNRDTATQYF. Here the CDR3 DNA reads TGTGCCAGCAGCCCCGGGACTAACCGTGACACAGCTACGCAGTATTTT.

The chain couples TRBV9 to TRBJ2-1, with D perhaps matching TRBD1 (5 bases). The CDR3 is 16 residues long. V was cut by 0 bases and J by 3 bases, with 13 bases left in between. Germline CDR1 and CDR2: SGDLS and YYNGEE. This CDR3 reads CASSVGGQGFYNEQFF. DNA for the CDR3: TGTGCCAGCAGCGTAGGGGGTCAGGGATTCTACAATGAGCAGTTCTTC.

This clone was detected only once. The V call is TRBV6-6, the J call TRBJ1-5; perhaps TRBD1 as D (6 bases). Trimming took off 4 bases at V and 5 bases at J, with 6 bases between the two ends. CDR1 and CDR2 (germline): MNHNY, SVGAGI (reference sequence). CDR3 size: 12 residues. This CDR3 reads CASSWTDQPQHF. The CDR3 nucleotides are TGTGCCAGCAGTTGGACAGATCAGCCCCAGCATTTT.

As for this clone: Relative to the germline gene, one junction end is altered; a read error may explain this. The rearrangement uses TRBV2 and TRBJ2-3; tentative D call: TRBD1 (6 bases). Per the germline V gene, CDR1 is SNHLY and CDR2 is FYNNEI. The CDR3 covers 17 residues. CDR3 coding DNA: TGTGCCAGCAGTGATCTACAGGGCCTGTTGGGCACATATACGCAGTATTTT. Its protein is CASSDLQGLLGTYTQYF.